This T cell receptor beta chain was observed in a study of blood T cell repertoires in COVID-19. Looking at the study overall: Acute and convalescent COVID-19 samples came from the United States, Italy and Spain. From T cells, B-cell-depleted T cells, or PBMCs came the material, which was cDNA or gDNA.

The authors' processing: Amplification with reference gene primers provided the estimates of nucleated cell counts. Only in-frame clones appear in the TCRdb table, and some are missing; sequencing was by immunoSEQ multiplex PCR. The DNA was the basis for D and trimming; V, J and clone size are from that table. The data contain more than 250,000 clones, 86% of them singletons. Germline V CDR1 and CDR2: KGHSH, LQKENI. Trimming took 2 bases from V and 8 from J, leaving 9 bases between them. The CDR3 is 12 residues long. The sample was peripheral blood. This receptor was obtained from a woman between 50 and 59 years old with acute or convalescent COVID-19. The V and J genes are TRBV18 and TRBJ1-2; no clear D. The CDR3 DNA reads as TGTGCCAGCTCACCAAACCCGGGGGGCTACACCTTC. It codes for CASSPNPGGYTF.